This TCR beta chain was sequenced during a study of T cells in localized non-small cell lung cancer. Study-wide findings and caveats: Heterogeneity remains possible, as sequencing covered one tumor region only. Of the top 100 tumor clones, median around 62 were in adjacent lung, more than 25 among its top 100. There was an association of higher blood T cell density with longer overall survival. Adjacent uninvolved lung tissue had the highest T cell clonality, exceeding tumor.

On this clone: What it binds is not known.

TCRdb keeps only in-frame clones here, not all; method: immunoSEQ multiplex PCR. The sample has about 26,000 clones; less than 95% are singletons. The receptor's source is a female donor over 55 with stage II squamous cell lung carcinoma. Sequenced here: peripheral blood, sampled before any cancer treatment.

This chain's CDR3 is CASSLDGNIQYF. For the CDR3, the DNA is TGTGCCAGCAGCTTGGATGGAAACATTCAGTACTTC. The V gene is TRBV5-6, the J gene TRBJ2-4; D call uncertain. Trimming stripped 0 bases from V and 6 bases from J, with 4 bases between. This CDR3 has 12 amino acids. Germline CDR1 is SGHDT and CDR2 is YYEEEE. Variable domain in full (rest from reference TRBV5-6 and TRBJ2-4): DAGVTQSPTHLIKTRGQQVTLRCSPKSGHDTVSWYQQALGQGPQFIFQYYEEEERQRGNFPDRFSGHQFPNYSSELNVNALLLGDSALYLCASSLDGNIQYFGAGTRLSVL.